The 32 T cell receptor beta chains in this list originate from one sample, sequenced in a study of cytomegalovirus exposure and HLA in healthy donors. PCR used 60 Vbeta primers and 13 Jbeta primers. Assay used: immunoSEQ multiplex PCR; TCRdb lists only in-frame clones, some missing. The sample comprises about 130,000 clones, around 68% of which are singletons, and around 4% rests with the top ten. Sequenced sample: PBMCs. All receptors come from a man aged 35 to 55 in good health and CMV-seropositive.

This clone was counted once. The chain employs TRBV5-4 and TRBJ2-1; 8 bases align to TRBD2. The CDR3 covers 16 residues. Germline V gene sequence: CDR1 SGHNT, CDR2 YYREEE (reference sequence). V shed 0 bases and J 2 bases; nucleotides not matched to a gene: 4. This chain's CDR3 is CASSLGLAGAYNEQFF. CDR3 coding DNA: TGTGCCAGCAGCTTGGGGCTAGCGGGTGCCTACAATGAGCAGTTCTTC.

The chain combines TRBV30 with TRBJ1-2; 8 bases match TRBD1. With V trimmed by 6 bases and J by 7 bases, 7 bases remained unmatched. The CDR3 contains 12 residues. CDR1 GTSNPN and CDR2 SVGIG come from the germline V gene (reference sequence). CDR3 in amino acids: CACEDRDRGYTF. The CDR3 bases are TGTGCCTGTGAGGACAGGGATCGTGGCTACACCTTC.

This rearrangement joins TRBV6-4 to TRBJ2-2, with D unclear. The germline V gene has CDR1 MRHNA and CDR2 SNTAGT. The CDR3 has 12 residues. Trimming took 0 bases from V and 8 from J, leaving 4 bases between them. DNA for the CDR3: TGTGCCAGCAGTGACTCCAGGGGGGAGCTGTTTTTT. Translating gives CASSDSRGELFF.

The chain is built from TRBV30 and TRBJ2-3; 8 bases agree with TRBD1. The CDR3 is made up of 14 amino acids. From germline, CDR1 is GTSNPN and CDR2 SVGIG (reference sequence). V lost 2 bases to trimming and J lost 3 bases; unmatched junction nucleotides: 4. The CDR3 DNA follows: TGTGCCTGGAGTTCTCGGACAGGGACAGATACGCAGTATTTT. Translating gives CAWSSRTGTDTQYF. The entire variable domain, with the rest obtained from reference TRBV30 and TRBJ2-3, is as follows: SQTIHQWPATLVQPVGSPLSLECTVEGTSNPNLYWYRQAAGRGLQLLFYSVGIGQISSEVPQNLSASRPQDRQFILSSKKLLLSDSGFYLCAWSSRTGTDTQYFGPGTRLTVL.

This chain connects TRBV27 to TRBJ2-1; 7 bases are shared with TRBD2. Losses at the gene ends were 2 bases for V and 7 bases for J; bases not matched to a gene: 8. Germline V CDR1 and CDR2: MNHEY, SMNVEV (reference sequence). CDR3 length: 15 amino acids. CDR3 protein: CASSLVGGMGNEQFF. In DNA, the CDR3 is TGTGCCAGCAGTTTAGTGGGAGGGATGGGGAATGAGCAGTTCTTC.

J is TRBJ2-7 and V is TRBV18; tentative D call: TRBD1 (5 bases). CDR3 length equals 14 residues. The V end was cut by 2 bases, the J end by 7 bases, with 15 bases between. Germline CDR1 and CDR2: KGHSH and LQKENI. Written as DNA, the CDR3 is TGTGCCAGCTCACCAAAAACAGGCCAGGAAGAGCAGTACTTC. Translated: CASSPKTGQEEQYF. Drawing the rest from reference TRBV18 and TRBJ2-7, the complete variable domain is NAGVMQNPRHLVRRRGQEARLRCSPMKGHSHVYWYRQLPEEGLKFMVYLQKENIIDESGMPKERFSAEFPKEGPSILRIQQVVRGDSAAYFCASSPKTGQEEQYFGPGTRLTVT.

This clone was picked up a small number of times. V and J are TRBV19 and TRBJ2-7; TRBD2 might be the D (6 bases). Per the germline V gene, CDR1 is LNHDA and CDR2 is SQIVND (reference sequence). This CDR3 region has 14 residues. V lost 4 bases to trimming and J lost 3 bases, with 13 bases between them. The CDR3 protein is CASSTPGLHYEQYF. DNA of the CDR3: TGTGCCAGTAGTACCCCGGGACTTCACTACGAGCAGTACTTC.

This clone was recorded only once. This sample also contains other DNA sequences that code for the same CDR3. The genes are TRBV7-9 and TRBJ2-5, with 7 nucleotides matching TRBD2. The CDR3 consists of 14 residues. J gave up 4 bases and V 1 base, and 3 bases lay outside the gene matches. The germline CDR1 and CDR2 sequences are SEHNR and FQNEAQ (reference sequence). Written as DNA, the CDR3 is TGTGCCAGCAGCTTAGGCTCGGGGGGAGAGACCCAGTACTTC. It codes for CASSLGSGGETQYF.

The chain joins TRBV18 to TRBJ2-7, with 11 bases that match TRBD1. CDR1 is KGHSH and CDR2 is LQKENI in the germline V gene. This CDR3 contains 15 residues. The ends lost 4 bases at V and 3 bases at J; junction bases unmatched: 5. CDR3 DNA: TGTGCCAGCTCACTTCCGGGACAGGGGGTCTACGAGCAGTACTTC. Its protein is CASSLPGQGVYEQYF.

This rearrangement joins TRBV15 to TRBJ2-3; TRBD1 matches at 7 bases. The CDR3 extends over 15 amino acids. V lost 0 bases, J lost 3 bases, and 3 bases stayed unmatched. CDR1 is LNHNV, CDR2 YYDKDF, per germline (reference sequence). DNA for the CDR3: TGTGCCACCAGCAGAGAACAGGGGCTGACAGATACGCAGTATTTT. Protein product: CATSREQGLTDTQYF. Supplemented by reference TRBV15 and TRBJ2-3, the full variable domain reads DAMVIQNPRYQVTQFGKPVTLSCSQTLNHNVMYWYQQKSSQAPKLLFHYYDKDFNNEADTPDNFQSRRPNTSFCFLDIRSPGLGDTAMYLCATSREQGLTDTQYFGPGTRLTVL.

The chain joins TRBV18 to TRBJ1-1; D gene uncertain. The V gene's germline CDR1 is KGHSH and CDR2 LQKENI. Between the trimmed V and J ends, which lost 5 bases and 0 bases, there was a span of 13 bases. This CDR3 has 15 amino acids. The CDR3 DNA reads as TGTGCCAGCTCAGCCCGGGAATCTATGAACACTGAAGCTTTCTTT. This encodes CASSARESMNTEAFF.

The rearrangement links TRBV12-5 to TRBJ1-1; D perhaps matches TRBD1 (5 bases). The CDR3 is 19 amino acids. The germline V and J ends were trimmed by 4 bases and 1 base, with 25 bases remaining between them. Germline CDR1 and CDR2: LGHNT and FRNRAP. The CDR3 DNA reads as TGTGCTAGTGGTTCTCGAAGGGTGGGAGGGACTCATGCGAACACTGAAGCTTTCTTT. Amino acids: CASGSRRVGGTHANTEAFF.

The chain combines TRBV7-8 with TRBJ1-5, with TRBD1 matching 8 bases. The V gene's germline CDR1 is SGHVS and CDR2 FQNEAQ. The V segment lost 6 bases and the J segment 3 bases; nucleotides outside the gene matches: 10. There are 16 residues in the CDR3. The CDR3 region has the DNA TGTGCCAGCAGAACAAGCGCAGGGGGCAACAATCAGCCCCAGCATTTT. It encodes CASRTSAGGNNQPQHF.

The V call is TRBV6-1, the J call TRBJ2-1, with a tentative D call TRBD2 (6 bases). This CDR3 is 15 amino acids long. CDR1 MNHNS and CDR2 SASEGT come from the germline V gene. V was trimmed by 4 bases and J by 2 bases, leaving 12 bases between them. CDR3 loop: CASSGLARPYNEQFF. The CDR3 DNA reads TGTGCCAGCAGTGGTCTAGCGAGGCCCTACAATGAGCAGTTCTTC.

The chain is built from TRBV19 and TRBJ1-5, with 10 positions matching TRBD1. This CDR3 region has 18 residues. V shed 10 bases and J 2 bases; nucleotides not matched to a gene: 17. CDR1 is LNHDA, CDR2 SQIVND, per germline (reference sequence). The CDR3 reads CATQDGTGALGGNQPQHF. The CDR3 DNA reads as TGTGCCACCCAGGACGGGACAGGGGCATTGGGGGGCAATCAGCCCCAGCATTTT.

This sequence joins TRBV6-6 and TRBJ2-7, with TRBD2 matching over 8 bases. The junction had 7 bases not matched to a gene; V was cut back by 0 bases and J by 3 bases. Germline values: CDR1 MNHNY, CDR2 SVGAGI (reference sequence). The CDR3 sequence is 16 residues long. The CDR3, as DNA: TGTGCCAGCAGTTACTCTGACCGGGGGGGGCACTACGAGCAGTACTTC. Translated, it gives CASSYSDRGGHYEQYF.

J is TRBJ1-1 and V is TRBV12-5; the D gene is possibly TRBD1 (5 bases). Germline loops: CDR1 LGHNT, CDR2 FRNRAP. V lost 5 bases to trimming and J lost 2 bases, with 24 bases between them. CDR3 length: 18 residues. The CDR3 reads CASGGVTGGPSVNTEAFF. The CDR3 DNA reads TGTGCTAGTGGTGGGGTAACGGGGGGTCCTTCAGTTAACACTGAAGCTTTCTTT.

V usage is TRBV2 and J usage is TRBJ2-5; 10 bases are shared with TRBD2. Germline V gene lookup returns CDR1 SNHLY and CDR2 FYNNEI. The V gene end was trimmed by 3 bases and the J gene end by 4 bases; junction bases not matched to a gene: 8. The CDR3 is made up of 16 amino acids. CDR3 nucleotide sequence: TGTGCCAGCAGTGAGTCCAGCGGGAGGGCCGTAGAGACCCAGTACTTC. Translation gives CASSESSGRAVETQYF.

About this clone itself: The same CDR3 can be traced to other DNA sequences in this sample. V usage is TRBV5-4 and J usage is TRBJ2-7; D unresolved. This CDR3 is built from 16 residues. Germline CDR1 is SGHNT and CDR2 is YYREEE (reference sequence). The V end lost 1 base, the J end lost 0 bases, and 14 bases lay between the germline ends. The CDR3: CASSLREALNSYEQYF. The DNA for the CDR3 is TGTGCCAGCAGCTTGAGAGAGGCCCTGAACTCCTACGAGCAGTACTTC.

J is TRBJ2-1 and V is TRBV4-1; TRBD1 matches 7 bases. In germline, CDR1 is MGHRA, CDR2 YSYEKL. There are 15 residues in the CDR3. V shed 3 bases, J shed 5 bases, and the junction held 7 bases outside the gene matches. This chain's CDR3 is CASSHGDSRNNEQFF. The CDR3 DNA follows: TGCGCCAGCAGCCACGGGGACAGCCGAAACAATGAGCAGTTCTTC.

The V call is TRBV7-2, the J call TRBJ2-1; TRBD2 aligns across 10 bases. Per germline, CDR1 SGHTA and CDR2 FQGNSA. V lost 11 bases and J lost 6; bases outside the gene matches: 10. The CDR3 has 14 amino acids. The chain's CDR3 is CAVKASGSSNEQFF. CDR3 nucleotide sequence: TGTGCCGTCAAGGCTAGCGGGAGCTCCAATGAGCAGTTCTTC.

CDR3 bases: TGTGCCACCAGCAGAGATAAGGACAGATACAATGAGCAGTTCTTC. This codes for CATSRDKDRYNEQFF. The rearrangement uses TRBV15 and TRBJ2-1, with D possibly TRBD1 on 6 matching bases. Germline values: CDR1 LNHNV, CDR2 YYDKDF (reference sequence). This CDR3 is 15 amino acids long. Trimming shortened V by 0 bases and J by 4 bases, and 10 bases separated the two germline ends.

The chain joins TRBV30 to TRBJ1-1; TRBD1 agrees at 8 bases. Unmatched junction bases numbered 7, after V lost 8 bases and J lost 2 bases. This CDR3 spans 13 amino acids. Germline V CDR1 and CDR2: GTSNPN, SVGIG (reference sequence). The CDR3: CARADRANTEAFF. The CDR3 coding sequence is TGTGCCCGGGCGGACAGGGCCAACACTGAAGCTTTCTTT.

The V and J genes are TRBV5-8 and TRBJ1-1; D gene ambiguous. The V gene lost 1 base and the J gene lost 1 base, with 5 bases spanning the gap. Germline V gene sequence: CDR1 SGHTS, CDR2 YDEGEE. The CDR3 is 13 amino acids. In DNA, the CDR3 is TGTGCCAGCAGCTTGTCCAAGAACACTGAAGCTTTCTTT. Translating gives CASSLSKNTEAFF.

The count of this clone is one. The gene calls are TRBV2 and TRBJ2-1, with 9 positions matching TRBD2. The CDR3 totals 14 residues. The junction had 2 bases not matched to a gene; V was cut back by 5 bases and J by 3 bases. Germline CDR1 reads SNHLY; CDR2 reads FYNNEI. The CDR3, as DNA: TGTGCCAGCAGTCGGACTAGCGACTACAATGAGCAGTTCTTC. Residues: CASSRTSDYNEQFF.

The V gene is TRBV5-4, the J gene TRBJ2-5; 9 bases line up with TRBD2. J lost 5 bases, V lost 3 bases, and 11 bases had no gene match. The CDR3 covers 16 residues. The V gene's germline CDR1 is SGHNT and CDR2 YYREEE (reference sequence). The CDR3 reads CASSSPRASGMETQYF. Written as DNA, the CDR3 is TGTGCCAGCAGCTCCCCTAGGGCTAGCGGGATGGAGACCCAGTACTTC.

This rearrangement joins TRBV19 to TRBJ1-3; no firm D call. The CDR3 length is 14 residues. Germline CDR1 and CDR2: LNHDA and SQIVND (reference sequence). The V gene lost 11 bases and the J gene lost 0 bases, with 14 bases spanning the gap. CDR3 DNA: TGTGCCGCACCCCACTGGGCCTCTGGAAACACCATATATTTT. It translates to CAAPHWASGNTIYF.

The chain carries TRBV6-1 and TRBJ1-6, with 7 nucleotides matching TRBD1. Losses at the gene ends were 4 bases for V and 10 bases for J; bases not matched to a gene: 4. The germline gives CDR1 MNHNS, CDR2 SASEGT. The CDR3 consists of 13 residues. DNA of the CDR3: TGTGCCAGCAGTGCCACAGGGGCCTCACCCCTCCACTTT. Its protein is CASSATGASPLHF.

This chain links TRBV29-1 with TRBJ2-5, with TRBD1 matching 8 bases. Looked up from germline, CDR1 is SQVTM and CDR2 is ANQGSEA. Trimming removed 3 bases from V and 5 bases from J; junction bases left unmatched: 8. CDR3 length equals 14 residues. CDR3 nucleotide sequence: TGCAGCGTTGACCACCAGGGGGCGGGGGAGACCCAGTACTTC. It yields the protein CSVDHQGAGETQYF.

The chain has TRBV6-5 and TRBJ1-5; 10 bases are shared with TRBD1. This CDR3 spans 15 amino acids. J was trimmed by 7 bases and V by 6 bases; bases with no gene match: 9. Germline CDR1 reads MNHEY; CDR2 reads SVGAGI. CDR3 DNA: TGTGCCAGCAGCCAGGGACAGGGGCTCCGACAGCCCCAGCATTTT. This sequence encodes CASSQGQGLRQPQHF.

The chain carries TRBV30 and TRBJ2-1; tentative D call: TRBD1 (5 bases). Germline CDR1 is GTSNPN and CDR2 is SVGIG (reference sequence). The CDR3 contains 12 residues. Between the trimmed V and J ends, which lost 1 base and 7 bases, there was a span of 8 bases. CDR3 nucleotide sequence: TGTGCCTGGAGTGCTCAGGGTAATGAGCAGTTCTTC. Translation gives CAWSAQGNEQFF.

In this sample, this clone turned up a few times. V gene TRBV5-5 combines with J gene TRBJ2-3; 10 bases line up with TRBD1. CDR3 length equals 15 residues. Trimming cost V 4 bases and J 2 bases; bases outside gene matches: 4. The germline gives CDR1 SGHKS, CDR2 YYEKEE (reference sequence). CDR3 sequence reads: CASSPGTGDTDTQYF. CDR3 nucleotides: TGTGCCAGCAGCCCCGGGACAGGGGACACAGATACGCAGTATTTT.